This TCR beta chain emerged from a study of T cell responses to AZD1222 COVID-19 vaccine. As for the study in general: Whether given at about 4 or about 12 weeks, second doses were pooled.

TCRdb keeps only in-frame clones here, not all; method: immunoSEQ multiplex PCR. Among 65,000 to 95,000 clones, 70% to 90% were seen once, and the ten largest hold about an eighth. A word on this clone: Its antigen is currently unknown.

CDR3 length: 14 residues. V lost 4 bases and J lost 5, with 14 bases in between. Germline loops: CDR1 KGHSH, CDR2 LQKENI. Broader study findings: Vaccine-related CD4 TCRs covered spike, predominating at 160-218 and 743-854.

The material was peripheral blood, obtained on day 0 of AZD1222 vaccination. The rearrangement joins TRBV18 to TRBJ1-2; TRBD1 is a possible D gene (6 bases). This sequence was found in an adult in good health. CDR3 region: CASSLSTGPYGYTF. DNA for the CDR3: TGTGCCAGCTCACTCTCGACAGGCCCTTATGGCTACACCTTC.